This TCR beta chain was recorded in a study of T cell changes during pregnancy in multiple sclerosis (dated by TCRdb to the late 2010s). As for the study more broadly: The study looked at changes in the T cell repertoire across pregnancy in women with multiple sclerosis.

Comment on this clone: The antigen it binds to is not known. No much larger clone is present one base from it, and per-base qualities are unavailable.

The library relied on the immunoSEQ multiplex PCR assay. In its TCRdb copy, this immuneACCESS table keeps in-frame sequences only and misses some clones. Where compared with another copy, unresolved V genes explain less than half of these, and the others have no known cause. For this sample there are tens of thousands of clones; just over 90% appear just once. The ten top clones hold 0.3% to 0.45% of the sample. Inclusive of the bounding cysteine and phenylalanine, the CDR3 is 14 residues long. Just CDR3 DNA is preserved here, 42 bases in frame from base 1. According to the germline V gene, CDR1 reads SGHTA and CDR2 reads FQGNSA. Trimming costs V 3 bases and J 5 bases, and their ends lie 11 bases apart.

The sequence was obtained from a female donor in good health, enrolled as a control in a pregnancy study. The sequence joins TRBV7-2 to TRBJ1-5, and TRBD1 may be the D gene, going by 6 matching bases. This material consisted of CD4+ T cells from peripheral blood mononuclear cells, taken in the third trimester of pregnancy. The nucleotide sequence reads TGTGCCAGCAGCTTTACGGACAGATATCAGCCCCAGCATTTT. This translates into CASSFTDRYQPQHF.